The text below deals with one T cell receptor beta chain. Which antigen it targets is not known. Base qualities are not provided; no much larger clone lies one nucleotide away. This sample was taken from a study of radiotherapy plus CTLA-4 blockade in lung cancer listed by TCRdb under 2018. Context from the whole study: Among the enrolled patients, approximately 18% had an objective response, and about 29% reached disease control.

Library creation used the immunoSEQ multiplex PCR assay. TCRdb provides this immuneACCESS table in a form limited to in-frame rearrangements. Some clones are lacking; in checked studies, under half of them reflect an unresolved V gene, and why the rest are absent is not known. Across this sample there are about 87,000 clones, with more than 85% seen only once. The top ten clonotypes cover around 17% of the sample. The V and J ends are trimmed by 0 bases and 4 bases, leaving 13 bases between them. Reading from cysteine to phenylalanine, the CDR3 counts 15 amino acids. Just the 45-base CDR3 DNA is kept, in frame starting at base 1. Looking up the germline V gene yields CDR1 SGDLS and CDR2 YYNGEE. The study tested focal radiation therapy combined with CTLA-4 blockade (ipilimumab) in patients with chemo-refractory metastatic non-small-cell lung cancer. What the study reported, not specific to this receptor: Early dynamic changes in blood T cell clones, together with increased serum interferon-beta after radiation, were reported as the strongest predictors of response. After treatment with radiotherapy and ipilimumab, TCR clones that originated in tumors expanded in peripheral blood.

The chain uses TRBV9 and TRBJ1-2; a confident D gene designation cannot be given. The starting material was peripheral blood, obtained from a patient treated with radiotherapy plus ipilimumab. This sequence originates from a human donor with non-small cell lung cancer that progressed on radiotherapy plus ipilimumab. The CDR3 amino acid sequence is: CASSVGEVPSYGYTF. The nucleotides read TGTGCCAGCAGCGTAGGGGAAGTCCCTAGCTATGGCTACACCTTC.